This T cell receptor beta chain stems from a study of T cells in women clearing cervical HPV infection. Looking at the study overall: For cases, blood was sampled a median about 150 days after lesion detection, interquartile range about 90 to 230 days. With HLA typing for only a few women, HLA confounding remains possible.

Assay used: immunoSEQ multiplex PCR; TCRdb lists only in-frame clones, some missing. The listing contains around 31,000 clones. Germline-derived CDR1 and CDR2 are DFQATT and SNEGSKA (reference sequence). The ends lost 3 bases at V and 1 base at J; junction bases unmatched: 4. The length of the CDR3 is 16 residues. A note on this clone: The sequenced fragment ends 3 residues before the CDR3 boundary, so the rest is inferred from the germline J gene.

This clonotype originated in a woman aged 18 to 75 with a cervical HPV16 infection that either progressed to CIN3+ or cleared (not recorded which). The chain recombines TRBV20-1 with TRBJ2-3; TRBD2 aligns across 13 bases. Sequenced material: blood buffy coat. Partial CDR3 DNA: TGCAGTGCTAGTGTGGGACTAGCGGGGCGCACAGATACG. It encodes CSASVGLAGRTDT. The full CDR3 protein is CSASVGLAGRTDTQYF.